This TCR beta chain was found in a study of response to subunit inactivated influenza vaccine. MiXCR, run by TCRdb on the RT-PCR reads, gives a single entry per CDR3 protein. Among 860,000 or so distinct CDR3 sequences listed, roughly 20% were seen once. CDR1 is MNHEY and CDR2 is SVGEGT in the germline V gene. The CDR3 covers 13 residues. The V and J ends lost 0 bases and 6 bases respectively, with 9 bases between them. This clonotype was counted between two and nine times. The source was PBMCs from blood, collected about 5 days after vaccination. This chain connects TRBV6-2 or TRBV6-3 to TRBJ2-7; D gene unclear. This TCR derives from a man between 45 and 60 years old who received an inactivated influenza vaccine. The CDR3 protein is CASSYSRLSEQYF. The DNA for the CDR3 is TGTGCCAGCAGTTACTCTAGGCTCTCCGAGCAGTACTTC.